These T cell receptor beta chains were read from a single sample in a study of T cell responses to AZD1222 COVID-19 vaccine. TCRdb's table, derived via immunoSEQ multiplex PCR, lists solely in-frame clones and lacks some. The profile covers more than 95,000 clones, with 90% appearing a single time and about 5% taken by the ten largest. This specimen consisted of peripheral blood, obtained on day 0 of AZD1222 vaccination. Every receptor here comes from an adult in good health. Both conserved end residues are part of each CDR3. D genes are given only for firm matches. The size entry is marked missing in some rows and otherwise reads once, few, many or a size class.

clone size	D gene	V gene	J gene	CDR3 DNA	CDR3 protein
NA	TRBD1	TRBV11-2	TRBJ2-6	TGTGCCAGCAGCTACCCCGGGACAGGGGGCTCTGGGGCCAACGTCCTGACTTTC	CASSYPGTGGSGANVLTF
NA	NA	TRBV4-3	TRBJ1-2	TGCGCCAGCAGCCAAGATCAAGGCTCCTATGGCTACACCTTC	CASSQDQGSYGYTF
NA	TRBD2	TRBV19	TRBJ2-1	TGTGCCAGTAGTATCCGTCTAGCGGGGGGGCAGTTTGAGCAGTTCTTC	CASSIRLAGGQFEQFF
once	NA	TRBV19	TRBJ2-2	TGTGCCAGTAGTATAGAGGGGCACAACACCGGGGAGCTGTTTTTT	CASSIEGHNTGELFF
NA	TRBD1	TRBV7-9	TRBJ1-1	TGTGCCAGCAGGCCCGGACAGGGGGCCAAGGCTTTCTTT	CASRPGQGAKAFF
NA	NA	TRBV6-5	TRBJ1-2	TGTGCCAGCAGTTACTCACTAGGGGGGGCCGTCTATGGCTACACCTTC	CASSYSLGGAVYGYTF
NA	TRBD1	TRBV2	TRBJ1-1	TGTGCCAGCAGCGACAGGGGGGGAGAAGCTTTCTTT	CASSDRGGEAFF
NA	TRBD2	TRBV11-2	TRBJ2-3	TGTGCCACTGCGGGGGTTAGTACGCAGTATTTT	CATAGVSTQYF
NA	NA	TRBV5-1	TRBJ2-7	TGCGCCAGCAGCTTGGCCCCGGACAAGAGCTCCTACGAGCAGTACTTC	CASSLAPDKSSYEQYF
NA	NA	TRBV6-6	TRBJ1-5	TGTGCCAGCAGTTACTACAGTGATCGTCAGCCCCAGCATTTT	CASSYYSDRQPQHF
NA	TRBD1	TRBV18	TRBJ1-6	TGTGCCAGCTTCCAGGGGGCCCGCAATAATTCACCCCTCCACTTT	CASFQGARNNSPLHF
NA	NA	TRBV15	TRBJ2-1	TGTGCCACCAGTGGGGCCGGGGGCTCCTACAATGAGCAGTTCTTC	CATSGAGGSYNEQFF
NA	TRBD1	TRBV7-9	TRBJ1-5	TGTGCCAGCAGACAGACAGGGGCCGATCAGCCCCAGCATTTT	CASRQTGADQPQHF
NA	NA	TRBV19	TRBJ1-2	TGTGCCAGTAGTATGTACAGTACTAATAACTATGGCTACACCTTC	CASSMYSTNNYGYTF
NA	NA	TRBV15	TRBJ1-2	TGTGCCACCAGCAGAGATAGGGTAGGTGGCTACACCTTC	CATSRDRVGGYTF
NA	NA	TRBV2	TRBJ1-4	TGTGCCAGCAGTGAAATACAGGGCAACGAAAAACTGTTTTTT	CASSEIQGNEKLFF
NA	NA	TRBV2	TRBJ1-2	TGTGCCAGCAGTCCGACAGTCGCGATAGGTGGCTACACCTTC	CASSPTVAIGGYTF
NA	NA	TRBV4-1	TRBJ1-1	TGCGCCAGCAGCCAAGAGGCTGGGAATTCTTTCTTT	CASSQEAGNSFF
NA	TRBD1	TRBV19	TRBJ1-1	TGTGCCAGTACTGAGACAGGGTACACTGAAGCTTTCTTT	CASTETGYTEAFF
NA	NA	TRBV3-1/TRBV3-2	TRBJ2-5	TGTGCCAGCAGCCAAGCCACGGAGCTTGAGACCCAGTACTTC	CASSQATELETQYF
NA	NA	TRBV2	TRBJ2-7	TGTGCCAGCAGTAGTAACCGGGGGTACGAGCAGTACTTC	CASSSNRGYEQYF
NA	NA	TRBV9	TRBJ1-2	TGTGCCAGCAGTTCAGGGTTCTATGGCTACACCTTC	CASSSGFYGYTF
NA	NA	TRBV6-4	TRBJ1-1	TGTGCCAGCAGTGACCCCATACCGACAGAAACGAACACTGAAGCTTTCTTT	CASSDPIPTETNTEAFF
NA	NA	TRBV19	TRBJ1-4	TGTGCCAGTAGTATCGGGACAACTAATGAAAAACTGTTTTTT	CASSIGTTNEKLFF
NA	NA	TRBV5-1	TRBJ2-3	TGCGCCAGCAGCTGGGGCGCTGACCGCACAGATACGCAGTATTTT	CASSWGADRTDTQYF
NA	TRBD1	TRBV30	TRBJ2-5	TGTGCCTGGAGTGTAAACCAGGGGGCGTGGGAGACCCAGTACTTC	CAWSVNQGAWETQYF
NA	TRBD1	TRBV10-3	TRBJ1-2	TGTGCCATCAGTGAGTCGAAAGGGACAGGGACGCTGCGTGGCTACACCTTC	CAISESKGTGTLRGYTF
NA	NA	TRBV3-1/TRBV3-2	TRBJ1-3	TGTGCCAGCAGCTCCTACAGGGCAAGCTCTGGAAACACCATATATTTT	CASSSYRASSGNTIYF
NA	TRBD1	TRBV4-2	TRBJ1-2	TGTGCCAGCAGCCAGACCCCCCCGGCAGGGGGCGAAAATGGCTACACCTTC	CASSQTPPAGGENGYTF
NA	TRBD1	TRBV11-2	TRBJ1-2	TGTGCCAGCAGCCGGGGGGACAGGGACTCTGGCTACACCTTC	CASSRGDRDSGYTF
NA	NA	TRBV5-4	TRBJ2-7	TGTGCCAGCAGCGATAAACAGAGGTCCCCCTACGAGCAGTACTTC	CASSDKQRSPYEQYF
NA	NA	TRBV30	TRBJ1-4	TGTGCCTGGAGTGTACGAGGGATTGCAACTAATGAAAAACTGTTTTTT	CAWSVRGIATNEKLFF
NA	TRBD1	TRBV5-5	TRBJ1-2	TGTGCCAGCAGCTTCCGGGACAGCTATGGCTACACCTTC	CASSFRDSYGYTF
NA	NA	TRBV4-3	TRBJ2-4	TGCGCCAGCAGCCAAGATCACTTAACGGGGTGGGGGTTTCAGTACTTC	CASSQDHLTGWGFQYF
NA	NA	TRBV27	TRBJ2-3	TGTGCCAGCAGTTTAGGAGGGGACAACACAGATACGCAGTATTTT	CASSLGGDNTDTQYF
NA	NA	TRBV5-1	TRBJ2-2	TGCGCCAGCAGCTCCGAATTGACAAGGCCCACCGGGGAGCTGTTTTTT	CASSSELTRPTGELFF
NA	NA	TRBV19	TRBJ2-4	TGTGCCACTTCCACGACGGGGTCGGGCAAAAACATTCAGTACTTC	CATSTTGSGKNIQYF
NA	NA	TRBV19	TRBJ2-1	TGTGCCAGTGGGAGGGGGGTTAGCTCCTACAATGAGCAGTTCTTC	CASGRGVSSYNEQFF
NA	TRBD1	TRBV7-9	TRBJ2-5	TGTGCCAGCAGCCCCCAAACAGGGGGCCTGGAGACCCAGTACTTC	CASSPQTGGLETQYF
once	NA	TRBV19	TRBJ1-1	TGTGCCAGTAGTAGGCAGGTGGGTATGAACACTGAAGCTTTCTTT	CASSRQVGMNTEAFF
NA	TRBD2	TRBV2	TRBJ2-5	TGTGCCAGCAGTGTGATGACGGGGGGGCAAGAGACCCAGTACTTC	CASSVMTGGQETQYF
NA	TRBD1	TRBV4-2	TRBJ2-3	TGTGCCAGCAGCCAAGCGAGAGGGGACAGGGTGAAAGATACGCAGTATTTT	CASSQARGDRVKDTQYF
NA	NA	TRBV3-1/TRBV3-2	TRBJ2-7	TGTGCCAGCAGCCAAGTCATCTACGAGCAGTACTTC	CASSQVIYEQYF
NA	NA	TRBV7-2	TRBJ1-5	TGTGCCAGCAGCTTAGGGTTCAGATCAGGCCGTAGCAATCAGCCCCAGCATTTT	CASSLGFRSGRSNQPQHF
once	TRBD1	TRBV29-1	TRBJ1-1	TGCAGCGTCGTCGGACAGGAAGAGAGTACTGAAGCTTTCTTT	CSVVGQEESTEAFF
NA	NA	TRBV30	TRBJ2-7	TGTGCCTGGATTCCGCGGGAATCCTACGAGCAGTACTTC	CAWIPRESYEQYF
NA	TRBD2	TRBV3-1/TRBV3-2	TRBJ2-2	TGTGCCAGCAGCCCGGGGGCTAGCGGGGGTCCGAACACCGGGGAGCTGTTTTTT	CASSPGASGGPNTGELFF
NA	NA	TRBV12-3/TRBV12-4	TRBJ2-3	TGTGCCAGCAGTTCACAGCACACAGATACGCAGTATTTT	CASSSQHTDTQYF
NA	TRBD1	TRBV6-5	TRBJ1-5	TGTGCCAGCAGTTACCAACAGGGGATTCAGCCCCAGCATTTT	CASSYQQGIQPQHF
NA	NA	TRBV7-9	TRBJ2-2	TGTGCCAGCAGCTTAGCGCGGCAGTCCCGGGACGCCGGGGAGCTGTTTTTT	CASSLARQSRDAGELFF
NA	NA	TRBV18	TRBJ1-5	TGTGCCAGCTCACCACCTGGGGGAGGATCGGGCGATCAGCCCCAGCATTTT	CASSPPGGGSGDQPQHF
NA	NA	TRBV5-1	TRBJ2-7	TGCGCCAGCAGCGCACAGGGATATACCTACGAGCAGTACTTC	CASSAQGYTYEQYF
NA	NA	TRBV18	TRBJ2-1	TGTGCCAGCTCTGAAGGTCCCGAGGATGAGCAGTTCTTC	CASSEGPEDEQFF
NA	NA	TRBV11-2	TRBJ1-1	TGTGCCAGCAGCTTATGGCAGGGCACTGAAGCTTTCTTT	CASSLWQGTEAFF
NA	TRBD1	TRBV9	TRBJ2-3	TGTGCCAGCAGCACGCGGACAGGGAGGTTGGCAGATACGCAGTATTTT	CASSTRTGRLADTQYF
NA	TRBD1	TRBV3-1/TRBV3-2	TRBJ1-1	TGTGCCAGCAGCCATTGGGACAGGGGACGACATAGTACTTTCTTT	CASSHWDRGRHSTFF
NA	TRBD2	TRBV5-1	TRBJ2-1	TGCGCCAGCAGCTTAGTAGCGGGGGGCCTCTTTAGCTCCTACAATGAGCAGTTCTTC	CASSLVAGGLFSSYNEQFF
medium-sized	NA	TRBV4-1	TRBJ2-5	TGCGCCAGCAGCCCCTCTAGAAGTGGAGAGACCCAGTACTTC	CASSPSRSGETQYF